These 32 T cell receptor beta chains originate from one sample sequenced in a study of a mutant IDH1 vaccine in newly diagnosed glioma. Data came from immunoSEQ multiplex PCR; TCRdb stores just in-frame clones and leaves some out. The sample contains fewer than 35,000 clones, roughly 90% of which appear only once. Their antigens remain unidentified. Documented time point: week 23, last vaccination. Mutant IDH1 20-mer peptide, at 300 ug, made up each vaccine dose, with topical imiquimod. The starting material was PBMCs, obtained from a glioma patient whose treatment included an IDH1 peptide vaccine. These receptors originate from a middle-aged man with glioma.

The chain recombines TRBV30 with TRBJ2-7, with 9 positions matching TRBD1. Germline trimming cut 5 bases from V and 6 bases from J; bases unmatched to any gene: 2. The CDR3 has 11 residues. Germline loops: CDR1 GTSNPN, CDR2 SVGIG (reference sequence). The CDR3 nucleotides are TGTGCCTGGGGGACAGGGTTCGAGCAGTACGTC. Amino acids: CAWGTGFEQYV.

The rearrangement uses TRBV6-1 and TRBJ1-4; tentatively, D is TRBD1 (5 bases). The CDR3 has 15 residues. With 3 bases removed from V and 4 bases from J, the gap between germline ends came to 12 bases. The V gene's germline CDR1 is MNHNS and CDR2 SASEGT. CDR3 DNA sequence: TGTGCCAGCAGTGACCGGGACGCCTTTAATGAAAAACTGTTTTTT. Translated: CASSDRDAFNEKLFF.

V and J are TRBV11-2 and TRBJ2-7; unclear D gene. Germline values: CDR1 SGHAT, CDR2 FQNNGV. Trimming cost V 3 bases and J 5 bases, with 11 bases left between them. CDR3 length equals 13 residues. For the CDR3, the DNA is TGTGCCAGCAGCTTTACCTACAACCACGAGCAGTACGTC. It yields the protein CASSFTYNHEQYV.

The sample holds one count of this clone. V gene TRBV28 combines with J gene TRBJ2-1; TRBD2 aligns across 9 bases. J was trimmed by 6 bases and V by 1 base; bases with no gene match: 7. The germline V gene has CDR1 MDHEN and CDR2 SYDVKM. This CDR3 contains 16 residues. The CDR3 region has the DNA TGTGCCAGCAGTTTATCGGCCAGCGGGAGGATCAATGAGCAGTTCTTC. Protein sequence: CASSLSASGRINEQFF.

The chain is built from TRBV28 and TRBJ2-7, with a possible D match to TRBD1 (8 bases). Germline CDR1 reads MDHEN; CDR2 reads SYDVKM. The CDR3 length is 16 residues. Trimming stripped 1 base from V and 4 bases from J, with 17 bases between. CDR3 residues: CASSLSGQGGVYEQYV. For the CDR3, the DNA is TGTGCCAGCAGTTTATCCGGACAGGGAGGGGTTTACGAGCAGTACGTC.

This sequence joins TRBV7-2 and TRBJ2-7, with D perhaps matching TRBD1 (6 bases). This CDR3 is 14 amino acids long. V was shortened by 1 base and J by 3 bases, with 10 bases between the two germline ends. Germline CDR1 reads SGHTA; CDR2 reads FQGNSA. The CDR3 region is CASSLVQGVYEQYF. CDR3 DNA sequence: TGTGCCAGCAGCTTAGTACAGGGAGTCTACGAGCAGTACTTC. The whole variable domain, filled in from reference TRBV7-2 and TRBJ2-7, reads GAGVSQSPSNKVTEKGKDVELRCDPISGHTALYWYRQSLGQGLEFLIYFQGNSAPDKSGLPSDRFSAERTGGSVSTLTIQRTQQEDSAVYLCASSLVQGVYEQYFGPGTRLTVT.

The chain couples TRBV7-6 to TRBJ1-6; 9 positions match TRBD1. With V trimmed by 5 bases and J by 7 bases, 6 bases remained unmatched. CDR1 and CDR2 (germline): SGHVS, FNYEAQ. The CDR3 spans 15 residues. The CDR3 sequence: CASSPQDRGNSPLHF. CDR3 DNA: TGTGCCAGCAGCCCCCAAGACAGGGGGAATTCACCCCTCCACTTT.

This clone was seen a single time. CDR3 sequence (DNA): TGTGCCAGCAGCCCCTCCGTCTATGGCTACACCTTC. It specifies CASSPSVYGYTF. The chain has TRBV9 and TRBJ1-2, with no clear D. The CDR3 spans 12 residues. Between the trimmed V and J ends, which lost 4 bases and 4 bases, there was a span of 8 bases. CDR1 is SGDLS, CDR2 YYNGEE, per germline.

This clone was counted a few times. Within the sample, other DNA sequences also encode this same CDR3. The CDR3 loop is CASSPGHRNTEAFF. CDR3 coding DNA: TGTGCCAGTAGCCCGGGACATAGGAACACTGAAGCTTTCTTT. The chain combines TRBV9 with TRBJ1-1; TRBD1 might be the D (6 bases). The CDR3 consists of 14 residues. Germline CDR1 SGDLS, CDR2 YYNGEE. Trimming took 8 bases from V and 1 from J, leaving 15 bases between them.

In this sample, this clone turned up once. No DNA is shown, since the ends of the CDR3 on it are uncertain; the CDR3 is the one TCRdb lists. The chain has TRBV6-5 and TRBJ2-4; TRBD1 was called by the table and not checked on the DNA. The germline V gene encodes CDR1 MNHEY and CDR2 SVGAGI. The length of the CDR3 is 14 amino acids, counting both ends. The CDR3 protein is CASSSSVQTNIQYF.

This chain joins TRBV28 and TRBJ1-1; TRBD1 might be the D (5 bases). This CDR3 comprises 16 residues. Germline lookup yields CDR1 MDHEN and CDR2 SYDVKM. Between the trimmed V and J ends, which lost 2 bases and 4 bases, there was a span of 17 bases. This CDR3 reads CASSLPLEGLGTEAFF. The CDR3 DNA is TGTGCCAGCAGTTTACCCCTGGAGGGGTTAGGCACTGAAGCTTTCTTT.

Only one count was recorded for this clone. The chain is built from TRBV11-2 and TRBJ1-2; tentative D call: TRBD1 (5 bases). CDR3 length equals 16 residues. Trimming cost V 5 bases and J 4 bases, with 20 bases left between them. Germline V gene lookup returns CDR1 SGHAT and CDR2 FQNNGV. Here the CDR3 reads CASSPLRGDRGYGYTF. In nucleotides, the CDR3 is TGTGCCAGCAGCCCACTACGGGGGGATAGGGGCTATGGCTACACCTTC.

This rearrangement joins TRBV2 to TRBJ2-3; no clear D gene. In germline, CDR1 is SNHLY, CDR2 FYNNEI. V was cut by 6 bases and J by 4 bases, with 23 bases left in between. The CDR3 consists of 17 residues. The CDR3 DNA sequence: TGTGCCAGCAGCGGATACCAGTTACAGATGGGGTCAGATACGCAGTATTTT. It codes for CASSGYQLQMGSDTQYF.

This chain uses TRBV6-6 with TRBJ2-7; 7 bases fit TRBD1. Germline V gene data show CDR1 as MNHNY and CDR2 as SVGAGI (reference sequence). The CDR3 runs to 15 residues. V was pared by 2 bases and J by 0 bases, with 4 bases of the junction left unmatched. The DNA of the CDR3 is TGTGCCAGCAGTTACAGACAGGGACCCTCCTACGAGCAGTACTTC. It codes for CASSYRQGPSYEQYF.

V and J are TRBV6-1 and TRBJ2-5; D is unclear. The V and J ends lost 8 bases and 0 bases respectively, with 13 bases between them. This CDR3 has 14 amino acids. CDR1 MNHNS and CDR2 SASEGT come from the germline V gene. The CDR3 DNA follows: TGTGCCAGCGCCGGGTACCGCGACCAAGAGACCCAGTACTTC. Its protein product is CASAGYRDQETQYF.

CDR3 protein: CSVPREGGGYTF. DNA of the CDR3: TGCAGCGTTCCTAGGGAAGGCGGCGGCTACACCTTC. This chain uses TRBV29-1 with TRBJ1-2; no definite D call. The V gene lost 5 bases and the J gene lost 8 bases, with 15 bases spanning the gap. The CDR3 spans 12 residues. Per germline, CDR1 SQVTM and CDR2 ANQGSEA.

The chain joins TRBV9 to TRBJ2-1; 9 bases are a match to TRBD2. Unmatched junction bases numbered 15, after V lost 7 bases and J lost 7 bases. Germline V lookup: CDR1 SGDLS, CDR2 YYNGEE. CDR3 size: 16 residues. For the CDR3, the DNA is TGTGCCAGCCGAGGCGGGAGGGGATCCCCTGGGAATGAGCAGTTCTTC. This codes for CASRGGRGSPGNEQFF.

V and J are TRBV4-1 and TRBJ2-5; D is ambiguous. From germline, CDR1 is MGHRA and CDR2 YSYEKL. CDR3 length equals 16 residues. Trimming shortened V by 1 base and J by 2 bases, and 14 bases separated the two germline ends. Here the CDR3 DNA reads TGCGCCAGCAGCCAAGTGGGTATCGGTGGGCAAGAGACCCAGTACTTC. As protein: CASSQVGIGGQETQYF.

The rearrangement links TRBV4-3 to TRBJ2-7; a weak D match, TRBD1 (6 bases). The CDR3 is 13 residues long. Looked up from germline, CDR1 is LGHNA and CDR2 is YSLEER. V was pared by 4 bases and J by 1 base, with 8 bases between. The chain's CDR3 is CASSRTASYEQYF. Written as DNA, the CDR3 is TGCGCCAGCAGCCGGACAGCATCCTACGAGCAGTACTTC.

The rearrangement joins TRBV19 to TRBJ2-7, with 8 bases matching TRBD2. CDR1 is LNHDA and CDR2 is SQIVND in the germline V gene (reference sequence). The CDR3 sequence is 15 residues long. J was trimmed by 0 bases and V by 5 bases; bases with no gene match: 6. The CDR3 protein is CASSVSAGGSYEQYF. Here the CDR3 DNA reads TGTGCCAGTAGTGTGTCCGCGGGAGGCTCCTACGAGCAGTACTTC.

The chain employs TRBV7-8 and TRBJ1-2; possible D gene TRBD1, 5 bases. Trimming stripped 1 base from V and 2 bases from J, with 8 bases between. The germline V gene encodes CDR1 SGHVS and CDR2 FQNEAQ. This CDR3 is built from 14 residues. CDR3 in DNA: TGTGCCAGCAGCTTAGAGTGGGGGAACTATGGCTACACCTTC. Protein: CASSLEWGNYGYTF.

This clone was counted only a few times. This chain connects TRBV5-6 to TRBJ1-1, with D uncertain. The CDR3 extends over 15 amino acids. Trimming shortened V by 3 bases and J by 0 bases, and 12 bases separated the two germline ends. The germline V gene has CDR1 SGHDT and CDR2 YYEEEE. CDR3 bases: TGTGCCAGCAGCTCCCTCGACGTTCTGAACACTGAAGCTTTCTTT. Protein sequence: CASSSLDVLNTEAFF.

The CDR3 coding sequence is TGTGCCAGCAGTGAAAGGTCCGGGGGCATGGATCAGCCCCAGCATTTT. Its protein product is CASSERSGGMDQPQHF. The J gene is TRBJ1-5, the V gene TRBV2, with a weak D call TRBD1 (6 bases). This CDR3 is 16 amino acids long. Trimming cost V 2 bases and J 5 bases, with 16 bases left between them. Germline CDR1 reads SNHLY; CDR2 reads FYNNEI.

The chain employs TRBV5-1 and TRBJ2-3, with 13 bases aligning to TRBD2. V trimming: 6 bases; J trimming: 3 bases; junction bases outside the gene matches: 10. Germline CDR1 and CDR2: SGHRS and YFSETQ. The CDR3 totals 17 residues. CDR3 nucleotide sequence: TGCGCCAGCAAACGACTAGCGGGGGGCCATGAGACAGATACGCAGTATTTT. Translating it yields CASKRLAGGHETDTQYF.

V and J are TRBV6-1 and TRBJ1-3, with D uncertain. Trimming removed 1 base at V and 0 bases at J, with 7 bases between. CDR3 length equals 15 residues. Looked up from germline, CDR1 is MNHNS and CDR2 is SASEGT. The CDR3 loop reads CASSEGIYSGNTIYF. As DNA, the CDR3 is TGTGCCAGCAGTGAAGGAATTTACTCTGGAAACACCATATATTTT.

The V call is TRBV11-1, the J call TRBJ1-2; a possible D gene is TRBD1 (6 bases). Between the trimmed V and J ends, which lost 5 bases and 4 bases, there was a span of 17 bases. The CDR3 extends over 15 amino acids. The germline gives CDR1 SGHAT, CDR2 FQDESV (reference sequence). CDR3 bases: TGTGCCAGCAGCCCCGAACAGGGAGGGGTCTATGGCTACACCTTC. Its translation is CASSPEQGGVYGYTF.

Here the CDR3 reads CASRGVGDNQPQHF. DNA for the CDR3: TGTGCCAGCCGGGGGGTCGGGGACAATCAGCCCCAGCATTTT. The chain combines TRBV27 with TRBJ1-5; perhaps TRBD1 as D (5 bases). Trimming shortened V by 8 bases and J by 3 bases, and 14 bases separated the two germline ends. The CDR3 covers 14 residues. Germline-derived CDR1 and CDR2 are MNHEY and SMNVEV (reference sequence).

The chain joins TRBV7-9 to TRBJ2-3; D possibly uses TRBD1 or TRBD2 (5 bases each). Germline CDR1 and CDR2: SEHNR and FQNEAQ (reference sequence). The V gene lost 5 bases and the J gene lost 3 bases, with 15 bases spanning the gap. The CDR3 is 15 residues long. In nucleotides, the CDR3 is TGTGCCAGCAGCCCAGGAGGCAGGGTAACAGATACGCAGTATTTT. It codes for CASSPGGRVTDTQYF.

The chain combines TRBV7-2 with TRBJ2-1, with TRBD2 identical over 7 bases. Trimming cost V 7 bases and J 4 bases; bases outside gene matches: 16. The germline V gene has CDR1 SGHTA and CDR2 FQGNSA. The CDR3 contains 17 residues. The CDR3 bases are TGTGCCAGCACCTCGGGTAGGCGCGGGAGCCCGTACAATGAGCAGTTCTTC. The encoded protein is CASTSGRRGSPYNEQFF.

The chain uses TRBV5-4 and TRBJ1-1; TRBD1 aligns across 11 bases. Losses at the gene ends were 7 bases for V and 6 bases for J; bases not matched to a gene: 11. The CDR3 runs to 15 residues. The V gene's germline CDR1 is SGHNT and CDR2 YYREEE (reference sequence). This chain's CDR3 is CASASGTGGSAEAFF. CDR3 coding DNA: TGTGCCAGCGCCTCCGGGACAGGGGGTTCCGCTGAAGCTTTCTTT.

The rearrangement links TRBV28 to TRBJ1-1; the D is unclear. Trimming shortened V by 5 bases and J by 1 base, and 8 bases separated the two germline ends. The germline V gene encodes CDR1 MDHEN and CDR2 SYDVKM. CDR3 length: 13 residues. CDR3 sequence reads: CASSQQENTEAFF. For the CDR3, the DNA is TGTGCCAGCAGTCAACAAGAGAACACTGAAGCTTTCTTT. Supplemented by reference TRBV28 and TRBJ1-1, the full variable domain reads DVKVTQSSRYLVKRTGEKVFLECVQDMDHENMFWYRQDPGLGLRLIYFSYDVKMKEKGDIPEGYSVSREKKERFSLILESASTNQTSMYLCASSQQENTEAFFGQGTRLTVV.

The J gene is TRBJ1-2, the V gene TRBV27; D uncertain. Germline values: CDR1 MNHEY, CDR2 SMNVEV (reference sequence). Trimming left V 3 bases short and J 2 bases short, with 16 bases between. The CDR3 is made up of 16 amino acids. CDR3 nucleotide sequence: TGTGCCAGCAGTTTTCTCAGCAGAACTGGGAACTATGGCTACACCTTC. Translating it yields CASSFLSRTGNYGYTF.